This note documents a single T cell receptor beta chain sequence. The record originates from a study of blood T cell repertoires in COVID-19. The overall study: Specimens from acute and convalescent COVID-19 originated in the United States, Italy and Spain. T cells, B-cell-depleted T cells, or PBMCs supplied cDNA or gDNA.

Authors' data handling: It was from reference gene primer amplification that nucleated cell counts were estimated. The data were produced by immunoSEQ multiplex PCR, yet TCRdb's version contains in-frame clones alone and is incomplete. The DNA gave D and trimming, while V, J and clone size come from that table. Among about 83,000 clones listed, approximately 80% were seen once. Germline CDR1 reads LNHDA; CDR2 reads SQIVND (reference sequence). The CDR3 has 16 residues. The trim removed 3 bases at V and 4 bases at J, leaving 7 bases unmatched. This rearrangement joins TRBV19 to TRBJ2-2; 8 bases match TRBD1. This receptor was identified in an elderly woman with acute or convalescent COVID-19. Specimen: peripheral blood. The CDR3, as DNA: TGTGCCAGTAGTATGCCACGGACAGGGAGCACCGGGGAGCTGTTTTTT. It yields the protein CASSMPRTGSTGELFF.